This entry describes one T cell receptor (beta chain). Its antigen remains unidentified. This entry is derived from a study of early T cells in non-severe SARS-CoV-2 infection. Turning to the study itself: Unpaired chains resulted from sequencing bulk RNA of unsorted whole blood. The study, taken as a whole, reports: Private and CD4 specificities were missed by VDJdb matching, which favored anti-spike CD8 responses.

Individual cDNA molecules were tagged with unique molecular identifiers, the study reported. TCRdb passed the 5' RACE reads through MiXCR, listing each CDR3 protein once. The table records tens of thousands of distinct CDR3 sequences, 4.9% of them present only once. Germline V gene data show CDR1 as SGHTA and CDR2 as FQGNSA. With 6 bases clipped from V and 3 bases from J, the junction kept 11 bases outside the gene matches. The CDR3 is 15 amino acids. J is TRBJ2-7 and V is TRBV7-2; TRBD1 aligns across 7 bases. The specimen was whole blood. This TCR derives from an adult who was a healthcare worker with PCR-confirmed SARS-CoV-2 infection or an uninfected control (not recorded which). The chain's CDR3 is CASRAGTVIVYEQYF. The CDR3 DNA sequence: TGTGCCAGCAGGGCCGGGACAGTGATCGTCTACGAGCAGTACTTC.